This T cell receptor beta chain was identified in a study of blood T cell repertoires in COVID-19. TCRdb's copy holds only in-frame clones and misses some; the assay was immunoSEQ multiplex PCR. The sample carries about 220,000 clones, 82% recorded once. The CDR3 loop spans 13 amino acids. The V gene lost 6 bases and the J gene lost 5 bases, with 10 bases spanning the gap. The chain recombines TRBV12-3 or TRBV12-4 with TRBJ1-4, with D unclear. The source material was peripheral blood. The sequence came from a woman aged 80 or older with acute or convalescent COVID-19. The CDR3 loop reads CASSDRYNEKLFF. In DNA form, the CDR3 reads TGTGCCAGCAGCGATAGATACAATGAAAAACTGTTTTTT.